This entry lists 17 T cell receptor beta chains sequenced from one sample in a study of blood T cells in healthy people across ages. Then a second PCR, running roughly 7 to 12 cycles, was carried out with a sample-barcoded 5' primer and a J-beta primer mix. TCRdb re-called the 5' RACE reads through MiXCR, storing one row per CDR3 protein. The sample has 800,000 to 950,000 distinct CDR3 sequences; about 28% are singletons. This same sample was also part of a study on T cells of mothers and their children.

Material: blood. These receptors were obtained from a woman aged 40 to 55 in good health.

The V gene is TRBV7-2, the J gene TRBJ2-7, with D perhaps matching TRBD1 (6 bases). V was cut by 4 bases and J by 4 bases, with 20 bases left in between. This CDR3 comprises 16 residues. The germline CDR1 and CDR2 sequences are SGHTA and FQGNSA. The CDR3 loop reads CASSSGHPLGGYEQYF. In DNA, the CDR3 is TGTGCCAGCAGCTCGGGACATCCTTTAGGCGGGTACGAGCAGTACTTC. Based on the CDR3 plus reference TRBV7-2 and TRBJ2-7, the full variable domain is GAGVSQSPSNKVTEKGKDVELRCDPISGHTALYWYRQSLGQGLEFLIYFQGNSAPDKSGLPSDRFSAERTGGSVSTLTIQRTQQEDSAVYLCASSSGHPLGGYEQYFGPGTRLTVT.

In its sample, this clonotype was seen many times. The chain is built from TRBV29-1 and TRBJ2-6; a weak D match, TRBD1 (6 bases). The CDR3 has 16 amino acids. Trimming removed 1 base at V and 1 base at J, with 11 bases between. Looked up from germline, CDR1 is SQVTM and CDR2 is ANQGSEA. The CDR3 protein is CSVEGTAMSGANVLTF. The CDR3, as DNA: TGCAGCGTTGAAGGGACAGCGATGTCTGGGGCCAACGTCCTGACTTTC. Drawing the rest from reference TRBV29-1 and TRBJ2-6, the complete variable domain is SAVISQKPSRDICQRGTSLTIQCQVDSQVTMMFWYRQQPGQSLTLIATANQGSEATYESGFVIDKFPISRPNLTFSTLTVSNMSPEDSSIYLCSVEGTAMSGANVLTFGAGSRLTVL.

The rearrangement links TRBV5-1 to TRBJ1-4; D unclear. Germline loops: CDR1 SGHRS, CDR2 YFSETQ. Trimming removed 5 bases at V and 1 base at J, with 18 bases between. This CDR3 region has 17 residues. CDR3 region: CASSPESGMRTNEKLFF. CDR3 sequence (DNA): TGCGCCAGCAGTCCCGAGTCTGGAATGCGAACTAATGAAAAACTGTTTTTT.

With respect to this clonotype: This sequence may be a read error, since a much larger clone differs from it by one base. The V call is TRBV15, the J call TRBJ2-4, with a tentative D call TRBD2 (6 bases). The CDR3 loop spans 15 amino acids. The V gene's germline CDR1 is LNHNV and CDR2 YYDKDF (reference sequence). The V gene lost 0 bases and the J gene lost 13 bases, with 19 bases spanning the gap. CDR3 in DNA: TGTGCCACCAGCAGAGAGCAAGCGGGCTACAATGAGCAGTACTTC. Translating it yields CATSREQAGYNEQYF.

Ten or more counts support this clonotype. V is TRBV6-1 and J is TRBJ2-1, with a weak D call TRBD1 (6 bases). The CDR3 is 13 amino acids. Per the germline V gene, CDR1 is MNHNS and CDR2 is SASEGT. Trimming left V 6 bases short and J 4 bases short, with 10 bases between. CDR3 coding DNA: TGTGCCAGCAGCGGACAGCCATACAATGAGCAGTTCTTC. Its translation: CASSGQPYNEQFF.

The gene calls are TRBV28 and TRBJ1-2; D uncertain. Trimming pared 8 bases from V and 0 bases from J, leaving 10 bases between. Germline loops: CDR1 MDHEN, CDR2 SYDVKM. CDR3 length equals 13 residues. Here the CDR3 DNA reads TGTGCCAGCTCTTCAGAGGCTAACTATGGCTACACCTTC. As protein: CASSSEANYGYTF.

This clonotype appeared many times. This chain uses TRBV3-1 with TRBJ2-1; D not resolved. Deletions cut 4 bases from V and 10 bases from J, with 20 bases between. CDR1 and CDR2 (germline): LGHDT, YNNKEL (reference sequence). The CDR3 is 15 amino acids. The CDR3: CASSPGPLGQMEQFF. CDR3 DNA: TGTGCCAGCAGCCCCGGACCCCTAGGCCAGATGGAGCAGTTCTTC.

The gene calls are TRBV28 and TRBJ2-7, with 7 bases lining up with TRBD1. The CDR3 has 15 amino acids. The ends lost 4 bases at V and 3 bases at J; junction bases unmatched: 9. Per the germline V gene, CDR1 is MDHEN and CDR2 is SYDVKM. This CDR3 reads CASSSGTAHYYEQYF. CDR3 coding DNA: TGTGCCAGCAGTTCTGGGACAGCCCATTACTACGAGCAGTACTTC.

This rearrangement joins TRBV28 to TRBJ1-6, with TRBD1 as a possible D gene (6 bases). The CDR3 length is 16 residues. V was clipped by 5 bases and J by 12 bases, with 23 bases between them. Per the germline V gene, CDR1 is MDHEN and CDR2 is SYDVKM. For the CDR3, the DNA is TGTGCCAGCAGTCTGGTTAACAGGGCCGGAGGGGAACCCCTCCACTTT. It specifies CASSLVNRAGGEPLHF.

Of note for this clonotype: A read error may explain this, as a much larger clone is one base away. This chain connects TRBV12-3 or TRBV12-4 to TRBJ2-7; 12 bases match TRBD2. The CDR3 length is 14 residues. V was clipped by 6 bases and J by 4 bases; unmatched bases: 4. The CDR3 sequence: CASSRTSGMYEQYF. The CDR3 DNA follows: TGTGCCAGCAGCAGGACTAGCGGGATGTACGAGCAGTACTTC.

The chain links TRBV29-1 to TRBJ2-1; TRBD1 agrees at 9 bases. Germline CDR1 and CDR2: SQVTM and ANQGSEA. This CDR3 contains 11 residues. V shed 7 bases, J shed 5 bases, and the junction held 0 bases outside the gene matches. The CDR3: CSGDRDNEQFF. DNA of the CDR3: TGCAGCGGGGACAGGGACAATGAGCAGTTCTTC.

This chain connects TRBV2 to TRBJ2-5, with 9 bases matching TRBD2. The germline CDR1 and CDR2 sequences are SNHLY and FYNNEI. Trimming took 6 bases from V and 1 from J; bases not matched to a gene: 9. The CDR3 consists of 16 residues. The CDR3 nucleotides read TGTGCCAGCAGGAAGACTAGCGGATCAAGCCAAGAGACCCAGTACTTC. Its translation: CASRKTSGSSQETQYF.

This clonotype came up many times. The chain links TRBV15 to TRBJ2-7; D remains unclear. V gave up 7 bases and J gave up 0 bases, with 10 bases separating them. The CDR3 is 13 residues long. Germline assignment: CDR1 LNHNV and CDR2 YYDKDF (reference sequence). The DNA for the CDR3 is TGTGCCACCAAGGAAACCAACTCCTACGAGCAGTACTTC. Encoded protein: CATKETNSYEQYF.

With regard to this clonotype: With a much larger clone just one base away, this may be a read error. V usage is TRBV6-6 and J usage is TRBJ2-7; TRBD2 matches 9 bases. Per germline, CDR1 MNHNY and CDR2 SVGAGI (reference sequence). CDR3 length: 15 residues. The V and J ends lost 2 bases and 7 bases, in that order; junction bases with no gene match: 9. The CDR3 nucleotides read TGTGCCAGCAGTTACGGGACTAGCTTCTCCGATGAGCAGTACTTC. Its translation is CASSYGTSFSDEQYF.

Comments on this clonotype: One end of the junction fails to match germline, which may point to a read error. The chain recombines TRBV28 with TRBJ2-5, with 10 bases matching TRBD1. Germline V gene data show CDR1 as MDHEN and CDR2 as SYDVKM. This CDR3 comprises 14 residues. CDR3 DNA: TGTACCAGCAGTTACGGGACAGGGGATTCACAGCAGTACTTC. This encodes CTSSYGTGDSQQYF.

This clonotype has more than one count but fewer than ten. The chain couples TRBV7-9 to TRBJ2-5; 9 bases are a match to TRBD2. V lost 5 bases, J lost 3 bases, and 10 bases stayed unmatched. The germline gives CDR1 SEHNR, CDR2 FQNEAQ (reference sequence). The CDR3 length is 16 residues. The CDR3 region has the DNA TGTGCCAGCAGCCTAATTATAGCGGGGGATGAAGAGACCCAGTACTTC. Protein sequence: CASSLIIAGDEETQYF.

There are a few counts of this clonotype. The junction departs from germline at one end; a sequencing error may be responsible. The rearrangement uses TRBV20-1 and TRBJ2-3, with D possibly TRBD2 on 6 matching bases. The germline V gene encodes CDR1 DFQATT and CDR2 SNEGSKA (reference sequence). The CDR3 covers 16 residues. The CDR3 here is CSASASSATSTGTQYF. The CDR3 DNA follows: TGCAGTGCTAGTGCGTCTAGCGCTACTAGCACAGGTACGCAGTATTTT.